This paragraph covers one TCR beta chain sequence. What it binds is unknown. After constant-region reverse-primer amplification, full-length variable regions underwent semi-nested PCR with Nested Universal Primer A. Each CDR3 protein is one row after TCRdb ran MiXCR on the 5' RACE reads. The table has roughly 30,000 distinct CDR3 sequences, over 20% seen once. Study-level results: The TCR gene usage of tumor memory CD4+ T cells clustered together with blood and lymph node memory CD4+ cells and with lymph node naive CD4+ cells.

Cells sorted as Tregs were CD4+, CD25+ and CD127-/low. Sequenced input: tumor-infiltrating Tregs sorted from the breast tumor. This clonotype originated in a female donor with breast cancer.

CDR3 region: CASSLDRGTGNTIYF. In DNA, the CDR3 is TGTGCCAGCAGCTTGGATAGAGGAACTGGAAACACCATATATTTT. This rearrangement joins TRBV5-4 to TRBJ1-3; the D is unclear. The CDR3 totals 15 residues. The germline V gene has CDR1 SGHNT and CDR2 YYREEE (reference sequence). The V gene lost 0 bases and the J gene lost 2 bases, with 9 bases spanning the gap.